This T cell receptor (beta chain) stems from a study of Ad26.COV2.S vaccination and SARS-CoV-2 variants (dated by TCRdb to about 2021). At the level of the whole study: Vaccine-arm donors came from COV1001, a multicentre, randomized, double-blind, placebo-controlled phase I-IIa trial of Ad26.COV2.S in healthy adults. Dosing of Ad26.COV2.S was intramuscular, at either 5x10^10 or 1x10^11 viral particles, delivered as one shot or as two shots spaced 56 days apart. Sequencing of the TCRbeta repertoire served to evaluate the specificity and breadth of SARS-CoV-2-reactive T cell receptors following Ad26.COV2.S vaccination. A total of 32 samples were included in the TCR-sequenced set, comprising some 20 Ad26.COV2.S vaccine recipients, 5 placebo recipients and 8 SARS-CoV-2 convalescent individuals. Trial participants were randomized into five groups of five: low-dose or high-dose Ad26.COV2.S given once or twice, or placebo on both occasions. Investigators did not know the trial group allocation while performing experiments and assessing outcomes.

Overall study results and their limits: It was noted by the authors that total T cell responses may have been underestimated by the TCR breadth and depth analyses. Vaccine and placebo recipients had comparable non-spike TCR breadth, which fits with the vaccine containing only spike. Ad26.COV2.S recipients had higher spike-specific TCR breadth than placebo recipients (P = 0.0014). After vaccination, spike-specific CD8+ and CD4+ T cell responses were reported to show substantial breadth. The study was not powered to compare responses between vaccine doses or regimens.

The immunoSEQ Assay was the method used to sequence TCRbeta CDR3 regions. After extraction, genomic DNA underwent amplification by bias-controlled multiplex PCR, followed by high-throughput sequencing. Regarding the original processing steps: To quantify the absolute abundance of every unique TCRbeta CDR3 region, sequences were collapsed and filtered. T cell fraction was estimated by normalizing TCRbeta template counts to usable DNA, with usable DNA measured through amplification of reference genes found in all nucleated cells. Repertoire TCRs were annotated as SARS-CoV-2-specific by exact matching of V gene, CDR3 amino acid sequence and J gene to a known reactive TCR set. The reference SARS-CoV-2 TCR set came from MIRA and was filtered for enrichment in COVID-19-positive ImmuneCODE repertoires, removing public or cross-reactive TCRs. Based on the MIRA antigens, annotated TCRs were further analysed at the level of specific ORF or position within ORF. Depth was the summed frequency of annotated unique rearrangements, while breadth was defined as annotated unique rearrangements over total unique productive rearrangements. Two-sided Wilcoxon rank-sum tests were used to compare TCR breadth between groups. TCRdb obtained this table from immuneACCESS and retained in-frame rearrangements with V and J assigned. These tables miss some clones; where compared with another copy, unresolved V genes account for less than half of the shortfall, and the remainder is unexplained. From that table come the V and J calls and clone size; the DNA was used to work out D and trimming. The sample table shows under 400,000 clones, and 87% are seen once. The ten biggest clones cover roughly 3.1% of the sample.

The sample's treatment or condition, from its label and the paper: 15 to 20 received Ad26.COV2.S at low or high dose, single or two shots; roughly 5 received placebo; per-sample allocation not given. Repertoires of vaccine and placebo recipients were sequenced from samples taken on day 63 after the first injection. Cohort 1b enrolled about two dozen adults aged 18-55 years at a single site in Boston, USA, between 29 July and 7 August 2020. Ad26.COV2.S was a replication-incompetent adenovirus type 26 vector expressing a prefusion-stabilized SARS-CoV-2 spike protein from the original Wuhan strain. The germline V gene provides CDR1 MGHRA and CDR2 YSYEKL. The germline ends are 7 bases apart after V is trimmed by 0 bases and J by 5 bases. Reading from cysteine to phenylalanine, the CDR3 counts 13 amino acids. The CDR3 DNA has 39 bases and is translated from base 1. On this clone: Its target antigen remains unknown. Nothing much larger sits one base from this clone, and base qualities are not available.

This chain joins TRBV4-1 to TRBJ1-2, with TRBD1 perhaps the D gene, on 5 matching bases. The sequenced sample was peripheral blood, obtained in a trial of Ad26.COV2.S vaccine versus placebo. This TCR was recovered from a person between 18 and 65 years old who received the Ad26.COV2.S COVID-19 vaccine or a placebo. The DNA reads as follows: TGCGCCAGCAGCCAAGATCAGGGTTATGGCTACACCTTC. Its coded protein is CASSQDQGYGYTF.